This T cell receptor (beta chain) was identified during a study of shared clonotypes between healthy human individuals. Donors were healthy HIV-negative adults without recent acute infections or vaccinations. Each sample came from a Caucasian adult donor living in Nashville, Tennessee. Under the authors' procedure: ImmunoSEQ yielded junction-only sequences lacking quality scores, so filtering differed. Only in-frame clones appear in the TCRdb table, and some are missing; sequencing was by immunoSEQ multiplex PCR. The D gene and trimming were derived from the DNA, and the V and J assignments and clone size from that table. The sample includes some 2,100,000 clones, about 94% seen only once; the top ten take roughly 0.13%. This CDR3 is built from 15 residues. Trimming cost V 0 bases and J 0 bases, with 7 bases left between them. CDR1 is SGHNT and CDR2 is YYREEE in the germline V gene (reference sequence).

The chain joins TRBV5-4 to TRBJ1-5; TRBD1 is a possible D gene (6 bases). The receptor was isolated from a man younger than 30 in good health. Material for sequencing was naive CD4+ T cells sorted from blood. Subset defined: CD45RA+ positively selected. CDR3 in amino acids: CASSLVGASNQPQHF. In DNA form, the CDR3 reads TGTGCCAGCAGCTTGGTGGGGGCTAGCAATCAGCCCCAGCATTTT.